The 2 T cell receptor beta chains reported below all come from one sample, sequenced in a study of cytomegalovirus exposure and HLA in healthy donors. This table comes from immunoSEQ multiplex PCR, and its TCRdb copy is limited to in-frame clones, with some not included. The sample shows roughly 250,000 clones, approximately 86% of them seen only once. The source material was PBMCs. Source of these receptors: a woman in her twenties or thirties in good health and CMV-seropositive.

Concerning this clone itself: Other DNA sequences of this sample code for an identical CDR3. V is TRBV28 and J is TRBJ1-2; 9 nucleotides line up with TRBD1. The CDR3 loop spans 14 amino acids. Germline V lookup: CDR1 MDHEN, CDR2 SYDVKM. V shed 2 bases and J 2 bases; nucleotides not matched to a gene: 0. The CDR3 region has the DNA TGTGCCAGCAGTTTAGGGACAGGGAACTATGGCTACACCTTC. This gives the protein CASSLGTGNYGYTF.

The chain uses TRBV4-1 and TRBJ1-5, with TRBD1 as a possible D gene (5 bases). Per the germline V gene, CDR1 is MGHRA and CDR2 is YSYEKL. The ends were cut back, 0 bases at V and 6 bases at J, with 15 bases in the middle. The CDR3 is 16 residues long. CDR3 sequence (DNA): TGCGCCAGCAGCCAAGATTTTTCGGTTAGGGGTCAGCCCCAGCATTTT. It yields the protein CASSQDFSVRGQPQHF.